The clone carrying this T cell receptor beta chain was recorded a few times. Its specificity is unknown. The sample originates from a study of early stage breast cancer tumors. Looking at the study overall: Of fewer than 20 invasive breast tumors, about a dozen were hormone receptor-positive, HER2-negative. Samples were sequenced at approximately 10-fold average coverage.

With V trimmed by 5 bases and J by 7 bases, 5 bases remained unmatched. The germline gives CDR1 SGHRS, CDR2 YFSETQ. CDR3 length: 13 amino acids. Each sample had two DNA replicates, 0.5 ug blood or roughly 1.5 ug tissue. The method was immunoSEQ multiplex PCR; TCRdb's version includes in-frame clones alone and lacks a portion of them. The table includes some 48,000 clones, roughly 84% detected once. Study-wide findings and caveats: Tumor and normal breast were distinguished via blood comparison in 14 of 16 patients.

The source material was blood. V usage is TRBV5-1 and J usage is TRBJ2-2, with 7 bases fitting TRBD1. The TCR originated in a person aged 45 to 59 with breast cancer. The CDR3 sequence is CASRRQGDGELFF. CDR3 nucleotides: TGCGCCAGCAGACGGCAGGGGGACGGGGAGCTGTTTTTT.